Listed here are 30 T cell receptor beta chains from one sample, sequenced in a study of radiotherapy plus CTLA-4 blockade in lung cancer. The table came from immunoSEQ multiplex PCR; TCRdb's copy has only in-frame clones and leaves some out. The sample yields about 77,000 clones, 70% to 80% seen once. This specimen was peripheral blood, taken from a patient treated with radiotherapy plus ipilimumab. These receptors all come from a human donor with non-small cell lung cancer whose response to radiotherapy plus ipilimumab could not be evaluated.

This clone appeared once. The gene calls are TRBV30 and TRBJ1-1; D gene uncertain. V lost 3 bases, J lost 2 bases, and 10 bases lay in between. The CDR3 length is 13 residues. The germline CDR1 and CDR2 sequences are GTSNPN and SVGIG (reference sequence). DNA of the CDR3: TGTGCCTGGAGCCCTGAGGGAAACACTGAAGCTTTCTTT. It encodes CAWSPEGNTEAFF.

This rearrangement joins TRBV28 to TRBJ2-7; 12 bases are shared with TRBD2. CDR3 length: 15 amino acids. With 2 bases clipped from V and 3 bases from J, the junction kept 2 bases outside the gene matches. CDR1 and CDR2 (germline): MDHEN, SYDVKM. The CDR3 nucleotides are TGTGCCAGCAGTTTACTAGCGGGGGGGCTCTACGAGCAGTACTTC. Amino acids: CASSLLAGGLYEQYF.

This CDR3 is CASRYGTSGSYEQYF. The CDR3 DNA reads as TGCGCCAGCAGATACGGGACTAGCGGTTCCTACGAGCAGTACTTC. The V gene is TRBV5-1, the J gene TRBJ2-7, with TRBD2 matching 11 bases. V shed 5 bases and J 1 base; nucleotides not matched to a gene: 5. The CDR3 runs to 15 residues. Germline lookup yields CDR1 SGHRS and CDR2 YFSETQ.

This clone has more than one count but fewer than ten. The rearrangement links TRBV19 to TRBJ1-2; 7 bases are a match to TRBD1. There are 14 residues in the CDR3. CDR1 is LNHDA, CDR2 SQIVND, per germline (reference sequence). V shed 4 bases, J shed 4 bases, and the junction held 6 bases outside the gene matches. The CDR3 DNA reads as TGTGCCAGTAGTACCCAACAGGGGAGCTATGGCTACACCTTC. It translates to CASSTQQGSYGYTF.

This sequence joins TRBV7-9 and TRBJ1-2; perhaps TRBD1 as D (6 bases). The CDR3 consists of 16 residues. CDR1 is SEHNR, CDR2 FQNEAQ, per germline (reference sequence). Trimming removed 1 base from V and 6 bases from J, with 18 bases in between. The CDR3 sequence: CASSLGAPGAGDGYTF. CDR3 bases: TGTGCCAGCAGCTTAGGGGCCCCCGGGGCAGGGGATGGCTACACCTTC.

This sequence joins TRBV30 and TRBJ2-2; 12 bases align to TRBD2. Losses at the gene ends were 3 bases for V and 5 bases for J; bases not matched to a gene: 1. This CDR3 has 14 amino acids. Per germline, CDR1 GTSNPN and CDR2 SVGIG (reference sequence). CDR3 sequence (DNA): TGTGCCTGGAGGGGGACTAGCGGGACCGGGGAGCTGTTTTTT. Translated: CAWRGTSGTGELFF. The entire variable domain, with the rest obtained from reference TRBV30 and TRBJ2-2, is as follows: SQTIHQWPATLVQPVGSPLSLECTVEGTSNPNLYWYRQAAGRGLQLLFYSVGIGQISSEVPQNLSASRPQDRQFILSSKKLLLSDSGFYLCAWRGTSGTGELFFGEGSRLTVL.

The chain carries TRBV18 and TRBJ2-3, with 12 bases matching TRBD2. CDR3 size: 17 residues. Germline CDR1 KGHSH, CDR2 LQKENI. V dropped 4 bases and J dropped 0; count of bases not matched to a gene: 5. The CDR3 coding sequence is TGTGCCAGCTCACGGCGGACTAGCGGGAAAAGCACAGATACGCAGTATTTT. It specifies CASSRRTSGKSTDTQYF.

The chain has TRBV28 and TRBJ1-2; D unresolved. Trimming removed 3 bases at V and 4 bases at J, with 9 bases between. The length of the CDR3 is 13 residues. Germline CDR1 is MDHEN and CDR2 is SYDVKM. CDR3 region: CASSFGRLYGYTF. The CDR3 DNA sequence: TGTGCCAGCAGTTTCGGCAGACTCTATGGCTACACCTTC.

The rearrangement uses TRBV7-6 and TRBJ2-1; TRBD2 agrees at 9 bases. CDR1 and CDR2 (germline): SGHVS, FNYEAQ. Losses at the gene ends were 0 bases for V and 7 bases for J; bases not matched to a gene: 13. The CDR3 is 18 residues long. CDR3 residues: CASSLAGLGAGGGNEQFF. For the CDR3, the DNA is TGTGCCAGCAGCTTAGCGGGGCTGGGAGCGGGAGGAGGTAATGAGCAGTTCTTC.

V gene TRBV19 combines with J gene TRBJ2-5; 7 bases are shared with TRBD2. The assigned J gene may be wrong: the sequence end matches TRBJ2-7 better. The CDR3 runs 15 residues. Germline V gene sequence: CDR1 LNHDA, CDR2 SQIVND (reference sequence). The CDR3 DNA reads as TGTGCCAGTAGTATCCTGGGCGGGGGACCCTACGAGCAGTACTTC. As protein: CASSILGGGPYEQYF.

V and J are TRBV11-2 and TRBJ2-7; D gene unclear. The germline gives CDR1 SGHAT, CDR2 FQNNGV. Trimming removed 6 bases from V and 4 bases from J, with 10 bases in between. CDR3 size: 12 residues. CDR3 amino acids: CASSTFGYEQYF. CDR3 nucleotides: TGTGCCAGCAGTACATTCGGGTACGAGCAGTACTTC.

The chain combines TRBV7-8 with TRBJ1-1; D is undetermined. The CDR3 is 13 amino acids. The germline gives CDR1 SGHVS, CDR2 FQNEAQ. V was cut by 3 bases and J by 2 bases, with 7 bases left in between. CDR3 residues: CASSFLVNTEAFF. The CDR3 coding sequence is TGTGCCAGCAGCTTCCTCGTAAACACTGAAGCTTTCTTT.

This chain joins TRBV5-1 and TRBJ2-5; possibly TRBD1 for D (6 bases). The CDR3 covers 14 residues. Trimming took 1 base from V and 1 from J, leaving 8 bases between them. CDR1 is SGHRS, CDR2 YFSETQ, per germline. The chain's CDR3 is CASSLSRGQETQYF. CDR3 nucleotide sequence: TGCGCCAGCAGCTTGAGCAGGGGCCAAGAGACCCAGTACTTC.

This sequence joins TRBV5-6 and TRBJ2-3; possibly TRBD2 for D (6 bases). Per germline, CDR1 SGHDT and CDR2 YYEEEE. This CDR3 is built from 15 residues. The CDR3 DNA reads TGTGCTACCCACCCGGAGGGTCGATGGTCTGGTACGCAGTATTTT. Translated: CATHPEGRWSGTQYF.

V and J are TRBV6-5 and TRBJ1-2, with TRBD1 matching over 7 bases. V shed 7 bases and J 3 bases; nucleotides not matched to a gene: 11. There are 15 residues in the CDR3. Per the germline V gene, CDR1 is MNHEY and CDR2 is SVGAGI. The CDR3 DNA follows: TGTGCCAGCACTCGGACAGGCGCCGGGGACTATGGCTACACCTTC. As protein: CASTRTGAGDYGYTF.

This clone has only one observation. J is TRBJ1-1 and V is TRBV6-6, with 9 bases that match TRBD1. Looked up from germline, CDR1 is MNHNY and CDR2 is SVGAGI (reference sequence). Trimming took 0 bases from V and 5 from J; bases not matched to a gene: 4. This CDR3 region has 15 residues. CDR3 in amino acids: CASSYSGQGRTEAFF. The DNA of the CDR3 is TGTGCCAGCAGTTACTCTGGACAGGGGAGGACTGAAGCTTTCTTT.

Note on this clone: The germline gene is not matched at one end of the junction; a read error may be the cause. The chain is built from TRBV7-3 and TRBJ2-5, with TRBD1 matching 7 bases. Germline CDR1 and CDR2: SGHTA and FQGTGA. This CDR3 region has 14 residues. The CDR3 reads CASSDPDREEAQYF. CDR3 in DNA: TGTGCCAGCAGCGATCCTGACAGGGAAGAGGCCCAGTACTTC.

This clone is medium-sized within its sample. J is TRBJ1-1 and V is TRBV28; TRBD1 matches 9 bases. This CDR3 has 15 residues. J was trimmed by 4 bases and V by 3 bases; bases with no gene match: 6. Germline V CDR1 and CDR2: MDHEN, SYDVKM. The CDR3, as DNA: TGTGCCAGCAGTTTTTTAGACAGGGGGAGCACTGAAGCTTTCTTT. This sequence encodes CASSFLDRGSTEAFF.

The genes are TRBV5-4 and TRBJ2-1; the D is unclear. The V end lost 7 bases, the J end lost 5 bases, and 7 bases lay between the germline ends. The germline CDR1 and CDR2 sequences are SGHNT and YYREEE (reference sequence). CDR3 length: 11 amino acids. DNA of the CDR3: TGTGCCAGCGGTAGAAACAATGAGCAGTTCTTC. Protein: CASGRNNEQFF.

The chain joins TRBV5-1 to TRBJ2-1; D perhaps matches TRBD2 (5 bases). The CDR3 consists of 13 residues. The V end was cut by 2 bases, the J end by 6 bases, with 9 bases between. In germline, CDR1 is SGHRS, CDR2 YFSETQ. The CDR3 nucleotides read TGCGCCAGCAGCTTCGACTATGGCAATGAGCAGTTCTTC. Translating it yields CASSFDYGNEQFF.

The genes are TRBV19 and TRBJ1-1; TRBD1 might be the D (5 bases). This CDR3 has 14 amino acids. Germline assignment: CDR1 LNHDA and CDR2 SQIVND (reference sequence). The V end was cut by 6 bases, the J end by 8 bases, with 19 bases between. For the CDR3, the DNA is TGTGCCAGTAGGCCCCTGGTGAGGGACTCCGAAGCTTTCTTT. As protein: CASRPLVRDSEAFF.

The V call is TRBV7-2, the J call TRBJ1-2; perhaps TRBD1 as D (6 bases). The CDR3 covers 13 residues. Per germline, CDR1 SGHTA and CDR2 FQGNSA. V lost 3 bases, J lost 8 bases, and 13 bases lay in between. DNA for the CDR3: TGTGCCAGCAGCTTCGGGCAGCAGGGGGGCTACACCTTC. Encoded protein: CASSFGQQGGYTF.

This chain joins TRBV4-1 and TRBJ2-2; D remains unclear. CDR3 size: 12 residues. CDR1 and CDR2 from the germline V gene are MGHRA and YSYEKL. Trimming pared 5 bases from V and 7 bases from J, leaving 8 bases between. The CDR3 nucleotides are TGCGCCAGCAGCGTCTTACTCGGGGAGCTGTTTTTT. This translates into CASSVLLGELFF.

This clone was recorded once. The rearrangement uses TRBV9 and TRBJ2-3; TRBD1 matches 7 bases. This CDR3 has 15 amino acids. With V trimmed by 4 bases and J by 3 bases, 8 bases remained unmatched. Germline assignment: CDR1 SGDLS and CDR2 YYNGEE. Written as DNA, the CDR3 is TGTGCCAGCAGCTTGCAGGGGGTATGGACAGATACGCAGTATTTT. Protein sequence: CASSLQGVWTDTQYF.

CDR3 in amino acids: CASRPSGTASGNTIYF. The CDR3 region has the DNA TGTGCCAGCAGGCCGTCCGGGACAGCCTCTGGAAACACCATATATTTT. The V gene is TRBV7-8, the J gene TRBJ1-3; 7 bases are a match to TRBD1. This CDR3 region has 16 residues. V shed 6 bases and J 0 bases; nucleotides not matched to a gene: 8. CDR1 and CDR2 (germline): SGHVS, FQNEAQ. The whole variable domain, filled in from reference TRBV7-8 and TRBJ1-3, reads GAGVSQSPRYKVAKRGQDVALRCDPISGHVSLFWYQQALGQGPEFLTYFQNEAQLDKSGLPSDRFFAERPEGSVSTLKIQRTQQEDSAVYLCASRPSGTASGNTIYFGEGSWLTVV.

This rearrangement joins TRBV5-1 to TRBJ2-5, with 7 bases aligning to TRBD1. V shed 2 bases and J 1 base; nucleotides not matched to a gene: 5. The CDR3 has 15 amino acids. CDR1 is SGHRS and CDR2 is YFSETQ in the germline V gene. CDR3 DNA sequence: TGCGCCAGCAGCTTACAGGGACAGTTCCAAGAGACCCAGTACTTC. Encoded protein: CASSLQGQFQETQYF.

The chain uses TRBV10-2 and TRBJ2-7; TRBD2 aligns across 8 bases. In germline, CDR1 is WSHSY, CDR2 SAAADI. The CDR3 extends over 15 amino acids. The junction had 7 bases not matched to a gene; V was cut back by 0 bases and J by 6 bases. CDR3 in amino acids: CASSESGTRTSEQYF. CDR3 coding DNA: TGCGCCAGCAGTGAGTCCGGGACTAGGACCTCCGAGCAGTACTTC.

The rearrangement uses TRBV28 and TRBJ1-2, with 8 bases aligning to TRBD1. Germline CDR1 reads MDHEN; CDR2 reads SYDVKM. The CDR3 loop spans 15 amino acids. The trim removed 5 bases at V and 4 bases at J, leaving 9 bases unmatched. CDR3 protein: CASSPTGDEGYGYTF. The CDR3, as DNA: TGTGCCAGCAGTCCGACAGGGGATGAAGGCTATGGCTACACCTTC.

This chain uses TRBV6-6 with TRBJ1-1, with 9 positions matching TRBD1. Germline CDR1 MNHNY, CDR2 SVGAGI (reference sequence). There are 15 residues in the CDR3. V lost 2 bases, J lost 4 bases, and 5 bases stayed unmatched. Here the CDR3 reads CASSYRTGEGTEAFF. CDR3 coding DNA: TGTGCCAGCAGTTACAGGACAGGGGAGGGCACTGAAGCTTTCTTT.

V is TRBV15 and J is TRBJ1-1; D gene ambiguous. The CDR3 sequence is 17 residues long. V lost 3 bases, J lost 5 bases, and 22 bases lay in between. The germline V gene has CDR1 LNHNV and CDR2 YYDKDF (reference sequence). CDR3 sequence: CATSRAGSMLTGTEAFF. The CDR3 bases are TGTGCCACCAGCAGGGCTGGATCGATGCTGACGGGAACTGAAGCTTTCTTT.